This T cell receptor beta chain is drawn from a study of blood T cell repertoires in COVID-19. Looking at the study overall: T cells, B-cell-depleted T cells, or PBMCs provided the cDNA or gDNA that served as material.

Clones were sequenced by immunoSEQ multiplex PCR, and TCRdb holds only the in-frame ones, with some missing. The sample consists of around 300,000 clones, around 90% of them appearing once. Germline V gene data show CDR1 as SGHRS and CDR2 as YFSETQ. After removal of 2 bases from V and 6 bases from J, the junction contained 12 bases not matched to a gene. This CDR3 contains 16 residues. The sequenced sample consisted of peripheral blood. The chain links TRBV5-1 to TRBJ2-5, with 8 bases identical to TRBD1. This clonotype was obtained from a woman in her 30s with COVID-19, enrolled during active disease. CDR3 residues: CASSFSTDRARKTQYF. In DNA, the CDR3 is TGCGCCAGCAGCTTCTCCACGGACAGGGCGAGGAAGACCCAGTACTTC.